A single sample gave rise to the 8 T cell receptor beta chains below, sequenced in a study of T cells in Graves' hyperthyroidism and ophthalmopathy. RNA transcripts provided the source from which TCR beta CDR3 regions were amplified. HTBI primers were employed in a first-round RT-PCR of the TCR CDR3. TCRdb reanalysed the multiplex PCR reads using MiXCR and keeps one entry per CDR3 protein. The repertoire holds a few hundred thousand distinct CDR3 sequences, with approximately 14% as singletons. The specimen was blood. These receptors all stem from a woman between 18 and 30 years old with Graves' hyperthyroidism.

There are many counts of this clonotype. The J gene is TRBJ1-2, the V gene TRBV20-1; D not certain. This CDR3 comprises 13 residues. V was cut by 6 bases and J by 7 bases, with 18 bases left in between. Per germline, CDR1 DFQATT and CDR2 SNEGSKA (reference sequence). The CDR3 is CSAHHPGIPGYTF. For the CDR3, the DNA is TGCAGTGCGCACCATCCAGGAATACCTGGCTACACCTTC.

This chain connects TRBV7-3 to TRBJ2-3, with 8 bases aligning to TRBD2. CDR3 size: 14 residues. Germline CDR1 reads SGHTA; CDR2 reads FQGTGA. J was trimmed by 3 bases and V by 5 bases; bases with no gene match: 4. CDR3: CASSPGGLTDTQYF. The CDR3 DNA reads TGTGCCAGCAGCCCGGGGGGGCTGACAGATACGCAGTATTTT. Using reference TRBV7-3 and TRBJ2-3 for the parts outside the CDR3, the full variable domain is GAGVSQTPSNKVTEKGKYVELRCDPISGHTALYWYRQSLGQGPEFLIYFQGTGAADDSGLPNDRFFAVRPEGSVSTLKIQRTERGDSAVYLCASSPGGLTDTQYFGPGTRLTVL.

The sample holds a few counts of this clonotype. This sequence joins TRBV2 and TRBJ2-1, with TRBD1 matching over 9 bases. CDR3 length: 15 amino acids. Germline-derived CDR1 and CDR2 are SNHLY and FYNNEI. J gave up 7 bases and V 5 bases, and 9 bases lay outside the gene matches. The CDR3 sequence is CASSYRGLYMNEQFF. The DNA for the CDR3 is TGTGCCAGCAGTTACAGGGGGCTATACATGAATGAGCAGTTCTTC.

This clonotype was seen more than once but under ten times. CDR3 sequence (DNA): TGTGCCAGCAGCCAAGATCTGAGCGGCCCTAGGAAGACCCAGTACTTC. Translation gives CASSQDLSGPRKTQYF. The V gene is TRBV3-1, the J gene TRBJ2-5, with a weak D call TRBD2 (5 bases). Trimming stripped 0 bases from V and 6 bases from J, with 17 bases between. This CDR3 is 16 amino acids long. CDR1 and CDR2 from the germline V gene are LGHDT and YNNKEL (reference sequence).

DNA of the CDR3: TGTGCCAGCAGCTTTCCGCCACCAGGCCTCTACGAGCAGTACTTC. The encoded protein is CASSFPPPGLYEQYF. This rearrangement joins TRBV5-6 to TRBJ2-7; D is unresolved. Trimming cost V 2 bases and J 3 bases, with 15 bases left between them. There are 15 residues in the CDR3. CDR1 SGHDT and CDR2 YYEEEE come from the germline V gene.

This clonotype has a handful of counts. J is TRBJ1-6 and V is TRBV25-1; D call uncertain. V lost 3 bases and J lost 9, with 6 bases in between. The CDR3 sequence is 12 residues long. CDR1 and CDR2 (germline): MGHDK, SYGVNS. This CDR3 is CASSDHGSPLHF. The CDR3 DNA follows: TGTGCCAGCAGTGACCATGGTTCACCCCTCCACTTT.

Ten or more counts support this clonotype. The chain is built from TRBV12-3 or TRBV12-4 and TRBJ1-5; no clear D gene. The CDR3 consists of 14 residues. Trimming took 2 bases from V and 4 from J, leaving 9 bases between them. CDR3 residues: CASSLYADNQPQHF. For the CDR3, the DNA is TGTGCCAGCAGTTTATATGCGGATAATCAGCCCCAGCATTTT.

The rearrangement uses TRBV28 and TRBJ2-1; 9 nucleotides agree with TRBD2. Germline V gene data show CDR1 as MDHEN and CDR2 as SYDVKM. V gave up 7 bases and J gave up 7 bases; unmatched junction bases: 8. This CDR3 is built from 14 residues. The CDR3 DNA follows: TGTGCCAGCAAGGCGGGAGGGCCGGGTAATGAGCAGTTCTTC. This encodes CASKAGGPGNEQFF.